These 16 T cell receptor beta chains came from one sample sequenced in a study of T-cell reconstitution after alpha-beta-depleted transplantation in children. Unique molecular identifiers featured in how the TCRbeta library was prepared. TCRdb redid the calling of the PCR reads with MiXCR, one entry per CDR3 protein. This table has approximately 340,000 distinct CDR3 sequences, around 10% appearing once. The source was PBMCs from the stem cell graft donor, collected from the stem cell graft. All receptors come from a human donor who donated a stem cell graft to a child with acute lymphoblastic leukemia.

V gene TRBV28 combines with J gene TRBJ1-4; maybe TRBD1 (5 bases). The length of the CDR3 is 16 residues. The V and J ends lost 5 bases and 5 bases respectively, with 18 bases between them. The germline V gene has CDR1 MDHEN and CDR2 SYDVKM. DNA for the CDR3: TGTGCCAGCAGTCTCCTCCCGGGACGGGGGAATGAAAAACTGTTTTTT. Its protein is CASSLLPGRGNEKLFF.

This clonotype occurred a few times. This chain joins TRBV20-1 and TRBJ1-5; perhaps TRBD1 as D (6 bases). This CDR3 spans 16 amino acids. Germline assignment: CDR1 DFQATT and CDR2 SNEGSKA (reference sequence). Trimming pared 4 bases from V and 4 bases from J, leaving 20 bases between. The CDR3 DNA is TGCAGTGCTAAGGGGGGGGAAGAGGTTCGGAATCAGCCCCAGCATTTT. Translation: CSAKGGEEVRNQPQHF.

The rearrangement joins TRBV18 to TRBJ2-5, with D unresolved. The germline gives CDR1 KGHSH, CDR2 LQKENI. This CDR3 has 13 residues. V was cut by 0 bases and J by 5 bases, with 7 bases left in between. DNA of the CDR3: TGTGCCAGCTCACCACCGGAGCGTGAGACCCAGTACTTC. Its protein is CASSPPERETQYF.

Many counts were recorded for this clonotype. V and J are TRBV5-1 and TRBJ1-3; 9 bases align to TRBD1. Losses at the gene ends were 7 bases for V and 2 bases for J; bases not matched to a gene: 1. The CDR3 has 13 amino acids. Germline V gene data show CDR1 as SGHRS and CDR2 as YFSETQ. CDR3 amino acids: CASGTGTGNTIYF. For the CDR3, the DNA is TGCGCCAGCGGGACAGGGACTGGAAACACCATATATTTT.

The chain employs TRBV5-1 and TRBJ2-3; 9 nucleotides match TRBD2. After removal of 2 bases from V and 2 bases from J, the junction contained 3 bases not matched to a gene. The CDR3 is made up of 15 amino acids. CDR1 is SGHRS, CDR2 YFSETQ, per germline. CDR3: CASSFLAGDTDTQYF. The DNA for the CDR3 is TGCGCCAGCAGCTTCTTAGCGGGGGACACAGATACGCAGTATTTT.

The CDR3 sequence is CASRDDSGAFYEQYF. For the CDR3, the DNA is TGTGCCAGCAGGGACGACTCAGGGGCCTTCTACGAGCAGTACTTC. This chain links TRBV6-1 with TRBJ2-7; weak D call: TRBD1 (6 bases). Germline CDR1 MNHNS, CDR2 SASEGT. V gave up 6 bases and J gave up 3 bases, with 18 bases separating them. The CDR3 has 15 residues.

The gene calls are TRBV28 and TRBJ2-1, with 12 bases that match TRBD2. CDR1 MDHEN and CDR2 SYDVKM come from the germline V gene. This CDR3 has 18 amino acids. After removal of 4 bases from V and 8 bases from J, the junction contained 15 bases not matched to a gene. The DNA for the CDR3 is TGTGCCAGCAGTTCCATCGGGGTTGGACTAGCGGGATGGGATGAGCAGTTCTTC. Protein sequence: CASSSIGVGLAGWDEQFF.

J is TRBJ1-5 and V is TRBV12-3 or TRBV12-4, with a weak D call TRBD1 (5 bases). This CDR3 is 15 amino acids long. V was shortened by 5 bases and J by 4 bases, with 15 bases between the two germline ends. In nucleotides, the CDR3 is TGTGCCAGCAGTCGCGACAGCGGCGCTAATCAGCCCCAGCATTTT. Its protein is CASSRDSGANQPQHF.

This clonotype was seen many times. V usage is TRBV20-1 and J usage is TRBJ2-2; D may be TRBD2 (5 bases). Trimming stripped 4 bases from V and 4 bases from J, with 10 bases between. Germline V gives CDR1 DFQATT, CDR2 SNEGSKA (reference sequence). CDR3 length equals 13 residues. CDR3 sequence (DNA): TGCAGTGCTAAGAGAGGGAGCACCGGGGAGCTGTTTTTT. This translates into CSAKRGSTGELFF.

In this sample, this clonotype turned up a few times. The J gene is TRBJ1-5, the V gene TRBV6-7; 7 positions match TRBD1. TRBV6-7 carries the ORF label, with uncertain function. Trimming took 2 bases from V and 5 from J; bases not matched to a gene: 18. The CDR3 is 19 residues long. The CDR3 DNA sequence: TGTGCCAGCAGTTACCCTGGTCGCTTAAGACAGGGCCATTATCAGCCCCAGCATTTT. Its protein is CASSYPGRLRQGHYQPQHF.

This clonotype was recorded a few times. The chain couples TRBV6-1 to TRBJ2-7; 7 bases match TRBD1. CDR3 size: 14 residues. The germline V gene encodes CDR1 MNHNS and CDR2 SASEGT. V dropped 3 bases and J dropped 6; count of bases not matched to a gene: 8. CDR3 sequence: CASSDPGQIFEQYF. The DNA of the CDR3 is TGTGCCAGCAGTGACCCGGGACAGATATTCGAGCAGTACTTC.

The table lists this clonotype with a few counts. The chain couples TRBV24-1 to TRBJ1-5, with no clear D. The V end was cut by 2 bases, the J end by 2 bases, with 12 bases between. The germline V gene has CDR1 KGHDR and CDR2 SFDVKD. CDR3 length equals 16 residues. The CDR3 protein is CATSDSRDTGNQPQHF. Here the CDR3 DNA reads TGTGCCACCAGTGATTCCCGGGATACCGGCAATCAGCCCCAGCATTTT.

The sample holds a few counts of this clonotype. V usage is TRBV10-3 and J usage is TRBJ1-5; D is perhaps TRBD1 (6 bases). This CDR3 has 14 amino acids. CDR1 and CDR2 (germline): ENHRY, SYGVKD. Trimming shortened V by 4 bases and J by 7 bases, and 14 bases separated the two germline ends. CDR3 amino acids: CAISAGGAGQPQHF. CDR3 nucleotide sequence: TGTGCCATCAGTGCCGGGGGGGCAGGCCAGCCCCAGCATTTT.

As to this clonotype: Relative to the germline gene, one junction end is altered; a read error may explain this. V and J are TRBV27 and TRBJ2-1; 13 bases agree with TRBD2. The CDR3 runs 18 residues. CDR1 is MNHEY, CDR2 SMNVEV, per germline (reference sequence). DNA of the CDR3: TGTGCCGGCAGTTCGCGGACTAGCGGGAGAGTAGGGTACAATGAGCAGTTCTTC. Protein: CAGSSRTSGRVGYNEQFF.

This clonotype was detected a few times. This sequence joins TRBV21-1 and TRBJ2-1; the D segment call TRBD2 is taken from the table without a DNA check. TRBV21-1 is tagged as a pseudogene. This CDR3 is 12 amino acids long. The CDR3 loop reads CASRSGGNEQFF. In DNA, the CDR3 is TGTGCCTCTAGGAGCGGGGGAAATGAGCAGTTCTTC.

This clonotype was counted many times. The chain combines TRBV11-1 with TRBJ2-5; the D gene is possibly TRBD2 (8 bases). The germline V gene encodes CDR1 SGHAT and CDR2 FQDESV (reference sequence). The CDR3 sequence is 19 residues long. With 10 bases removed from V and 6 bases from J, the gap between germline ends came to 36 bases. CDR3 nucleotide sequence: TGTGCCACCGCCCCTCCAGCCCGGGGGGGACAGCGGGAAAGGAAGACCCAGTACTTC. Translation: CATAPPARGGQRERKTQYF. Full variable domain (outside the CDR3, taken from reference TRBV11-1 and TRBJ2-5): EAEVAQSPRYKITEKSQAVAFWCDPISGHATLYWYRQILGQGPELLVQFQDESVVDDSQLPKDRFSAERLKGVDSTLKIQPAELGDSAMYLCATAPPARGGQRERKTQYFGPGTRLLVL.